The source of this T cell receptor beta chain is a study of blood T cell repertoires in COVID-19. This clone was detected a few times. Sequenced by immunoSEQ multiplex PCR; TCRdb stores in-frame clones only, minus some. The data contain 140,000 or so clones, about 77% of them singletons. The sequence was obtained from a man aged 60-69 years with acute or convalescent COVID-19. The sequenced sample consisted of peripheral blood.

The CDR3 loop is CASSRWTWGESYEQYF. The CDR3 region has the DNA TGTGCCAGCAGCCGGTGGACATGGGGGGAATCCTACGAGCAGTACTTC. V and J are TRBV7-9 and TRBJ2-7, with TRBD2 as a possible D gene (6 bases). V was trimmed by 5 bases and J by 1 base, leaving 18 bases between them. The CDR3 length is 16 residues. Germline V CDR1 and CDR2: SEHNR, FQNEAQ (reference sequence).